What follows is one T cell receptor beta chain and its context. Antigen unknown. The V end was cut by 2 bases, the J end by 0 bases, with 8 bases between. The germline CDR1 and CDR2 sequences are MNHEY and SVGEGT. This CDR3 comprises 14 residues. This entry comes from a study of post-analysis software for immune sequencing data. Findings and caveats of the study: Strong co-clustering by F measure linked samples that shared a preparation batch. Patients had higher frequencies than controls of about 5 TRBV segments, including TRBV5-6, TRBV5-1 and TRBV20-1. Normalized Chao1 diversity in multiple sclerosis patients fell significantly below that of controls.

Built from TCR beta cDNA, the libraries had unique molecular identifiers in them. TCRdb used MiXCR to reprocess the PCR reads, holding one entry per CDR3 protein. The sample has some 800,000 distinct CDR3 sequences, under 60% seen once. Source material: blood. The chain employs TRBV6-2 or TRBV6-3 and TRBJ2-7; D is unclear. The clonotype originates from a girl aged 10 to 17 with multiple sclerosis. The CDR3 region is CASSYNWGSYEQYF. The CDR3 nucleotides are TGTGCCAGCAGTTACAACTGGGGCTCCTACGAGCAGTACTTC.